The 9 T cell receptor beta chains presented below share a single source sample, sequenced in a study of blood T cell repertoires in COVID-19. The assay was immunoSEQ multiplex PCR, and TCRdb's table has in-frame clones only and misses some. Among 85,000 or so clones listed, 90% to 95% were seen once. The specimen was peripheral blood. The receptor source for this set is a human donor with active COVID-19. The donor label of this sample is uncertain.

This chain joins TRBV29-1 and TRBJ2-3, with TRBD1 matching over 9 bases. The junction had 12 bases not matched to a gene; V was cut back by 3 bases and J by 5 bases. Germline values: CDR1 SQVTM, CDR2 ANQGSEA. The CDR3 covers 16 residues. The CDR3 region has the DNA TGCAGCGTTGATAGGGTCCCGGGACAGGGAAGAGATACGCAGTATTTT. It is translated as CSVDRVPGQGRDTQYF.

A single count supports this clone. It is unclear where the CDR3 begins or ends on the DNA, so no DNA is shown, and the CDR3 is as TCRdb lists it. V usage is TRBV5-4 and J usage is TRBJ2-7; TRBD1, as called in the table, went unchecked against the DNA. The CDR3 contains 16 residues when both ends are counted. Germline lookup yields CDR1 SGHNT and CDR2 YYREEE (reference sequence). The CDR3 loop reads CASSLVGQGARLGWYF.

The chain couples TRBV9 to TRBJ1-4; D not resolved. CDR1 is SGDLS, CDR2 YYNGEE, per germline. V was shortened by 0 bases and J by 2 bases, with 8 bases between the two germline ends. CDR3 size: 15 residues. The CDR3 loop reads CASSVASGTNEKLFF. The CDR3 DNA reads TGTGCCAGCAGCGTAGCATCAGGTACTAATGAAAAACTGTTTTTT.

This clone was counted a single time. V is TRBV7-6 and J is TRBJ1-1; D is ambiguous. Trimming took off 1 base at V and 7 bases at J, with 16 bases between the two ends. The CDR3 has 15 residues. In germline, CDR1 is SGHVS, CDR2 FNYEAQ. CDR3 bases: TGTGCCAGCAGCTTAGATCTACGGACTTCTGGTGAAGCTTTCTTT. Its translation is CASSLDLRTSGEAFF.

The chain employs TRBV4-1 and TRBJ1-6, with D perhaps matching TRBD1 (6 bases). Per the germline V gene, CDR1 is MGHRA and CDR2 is YSYEKL. Between the trimmed V and J ends, which lost 4 bases and 10 bases, there was a span of 20 bases. This CDR3 has 16 residues. CDR3 bases: TGCGCCAGCAGCCCAACCCAGATGGGGGCCCACTCACCCCTCCACTTT. The encoded protein is CASSPTQMGAHSPLHF.

The chain employs TRBV12-5 and TRBJ1-6; D may be TRBD1 (5 bases). V lost 2 bases and J lost 14, with 10 bases in between. The germline V gene encodes CDR1 LGHNT and CDR2 FRNRAP. The CDR3 is 12 amino acids. This chain's CDR3 is CASGLSGGALHF. The CDR3 DNA is TGTGCTAGTGGTTTGTCGGGAGGGGCCCTCCACTTT.

This chain links TRBV10-3 with TRBJ2-7, with D tentatively TRBD2 (5 bases). Germline CDR1 ENHRY, CDR2 SYGVKD. CDR3 length equals 15 residues. V lost 0 bases and J 2 bases, leaving 11 bases between the germline ends. CDR3 protein: CAISESPSRPYEQYF. The CDR3 coding sequence is TGTGCCATCAGTGAGTCCCCTAGCCGGCCCTACGAGCAGTACTTC.

V is TRBV5-6 and J is TRBJ1-4, with 7 bases identical to TRBD1. Per the germline V gene, CDR1 is SGHDT and CDR2 is YYEEEE. There are 14 residues in the CDR3. The junction had 6 bases not matched to a gene; V was cut back by 3 bases and J by 7 bases. The CDR3 spells CASSSPGQSEKLFF. The CDR3 DNA is TGTGCCAGCAGCTCTCCGGGACAGAGTGAAAAACTGTTTTTT.

V gene TRBV6-1 combines with J gene TRBJ1-1; no firm D call. Trimming took off 0 bases at V and 0 bases at J, with 8 bases between the two ends. Germline V gene lookup returns CDR1 MNHNS and CDR2 SASEGT. CDR3 length: 15 amino acids. CDR3 region: CASSEAPRVNTEAFF. CDR3 DNA sequence: TGTGCCAGCAGTGAAGCTCCGAGGGTGAACACTGAAGCTTTCTTT.